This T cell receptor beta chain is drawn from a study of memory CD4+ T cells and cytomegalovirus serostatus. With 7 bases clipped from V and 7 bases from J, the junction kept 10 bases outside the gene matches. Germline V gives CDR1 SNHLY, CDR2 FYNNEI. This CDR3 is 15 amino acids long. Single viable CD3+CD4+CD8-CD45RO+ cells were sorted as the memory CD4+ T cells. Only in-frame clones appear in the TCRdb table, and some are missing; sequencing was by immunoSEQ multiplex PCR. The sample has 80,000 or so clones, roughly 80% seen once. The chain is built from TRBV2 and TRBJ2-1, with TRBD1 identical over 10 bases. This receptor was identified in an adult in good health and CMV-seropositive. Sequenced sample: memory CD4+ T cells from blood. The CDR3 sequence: CASTASRDRGNEQFF. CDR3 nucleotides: TGTGCCAGCACTGCGAGCCGGGACAGGGGTAATGAGCAGTTCTTC.